This TCR beta chain comes out of a study of T cell changes during pregnancy in multiple sclerosis (dated by TCRdb to 2018 to 2020). Turning to the overall study: The study examined how the T cell repertoire changed over the course of pregnancy in women with multiple sclerosis.

To prepare the library, the immunoSEQ multiplex PCR assay was applied. The source is immuneACCESS, and TCRdb retained only in-frame sequences with V and J called. Part of the clones is not carried over; for the studies checked, unresolved V genes explain less than half of this, and the remainder is unexplained. For this sample there are about 85,000 clones; approximately 90% appear just once. Jointly, the top ten make up more than 2% of the sample. Points on this clone: It has no known antigen specificity. No qualities accompany the bases; no much larger clone lies one base away.

The germline V gene sets CDR1 to SGHTA and CDR2 to FQGTGA. Relative to germline, V is 9 bases shorter and J is 2 bases shorter, with 14 bases between their ends. From the cysteine up to the phenylalanine, the CDR3 has a length of 14 residues. CDR3 DNA only is kept here, 42 bases in frame from base 1. The sample here was peripheral blood, taken in the first trimester of pregnancy. This TCR came from a female donor with multiple sclerosis, enrolled in a pregnancy study. The chain employs TRBV7-3 and TRBJ1-5, with the identity of the D gene unclear. CDR3 sequence: CARETSGGNQPQHF. The DNA sequence is as follows: TGTGCCAGAGAAACCTCCGGAGGCAATCAGCCCCAGCATTTT.